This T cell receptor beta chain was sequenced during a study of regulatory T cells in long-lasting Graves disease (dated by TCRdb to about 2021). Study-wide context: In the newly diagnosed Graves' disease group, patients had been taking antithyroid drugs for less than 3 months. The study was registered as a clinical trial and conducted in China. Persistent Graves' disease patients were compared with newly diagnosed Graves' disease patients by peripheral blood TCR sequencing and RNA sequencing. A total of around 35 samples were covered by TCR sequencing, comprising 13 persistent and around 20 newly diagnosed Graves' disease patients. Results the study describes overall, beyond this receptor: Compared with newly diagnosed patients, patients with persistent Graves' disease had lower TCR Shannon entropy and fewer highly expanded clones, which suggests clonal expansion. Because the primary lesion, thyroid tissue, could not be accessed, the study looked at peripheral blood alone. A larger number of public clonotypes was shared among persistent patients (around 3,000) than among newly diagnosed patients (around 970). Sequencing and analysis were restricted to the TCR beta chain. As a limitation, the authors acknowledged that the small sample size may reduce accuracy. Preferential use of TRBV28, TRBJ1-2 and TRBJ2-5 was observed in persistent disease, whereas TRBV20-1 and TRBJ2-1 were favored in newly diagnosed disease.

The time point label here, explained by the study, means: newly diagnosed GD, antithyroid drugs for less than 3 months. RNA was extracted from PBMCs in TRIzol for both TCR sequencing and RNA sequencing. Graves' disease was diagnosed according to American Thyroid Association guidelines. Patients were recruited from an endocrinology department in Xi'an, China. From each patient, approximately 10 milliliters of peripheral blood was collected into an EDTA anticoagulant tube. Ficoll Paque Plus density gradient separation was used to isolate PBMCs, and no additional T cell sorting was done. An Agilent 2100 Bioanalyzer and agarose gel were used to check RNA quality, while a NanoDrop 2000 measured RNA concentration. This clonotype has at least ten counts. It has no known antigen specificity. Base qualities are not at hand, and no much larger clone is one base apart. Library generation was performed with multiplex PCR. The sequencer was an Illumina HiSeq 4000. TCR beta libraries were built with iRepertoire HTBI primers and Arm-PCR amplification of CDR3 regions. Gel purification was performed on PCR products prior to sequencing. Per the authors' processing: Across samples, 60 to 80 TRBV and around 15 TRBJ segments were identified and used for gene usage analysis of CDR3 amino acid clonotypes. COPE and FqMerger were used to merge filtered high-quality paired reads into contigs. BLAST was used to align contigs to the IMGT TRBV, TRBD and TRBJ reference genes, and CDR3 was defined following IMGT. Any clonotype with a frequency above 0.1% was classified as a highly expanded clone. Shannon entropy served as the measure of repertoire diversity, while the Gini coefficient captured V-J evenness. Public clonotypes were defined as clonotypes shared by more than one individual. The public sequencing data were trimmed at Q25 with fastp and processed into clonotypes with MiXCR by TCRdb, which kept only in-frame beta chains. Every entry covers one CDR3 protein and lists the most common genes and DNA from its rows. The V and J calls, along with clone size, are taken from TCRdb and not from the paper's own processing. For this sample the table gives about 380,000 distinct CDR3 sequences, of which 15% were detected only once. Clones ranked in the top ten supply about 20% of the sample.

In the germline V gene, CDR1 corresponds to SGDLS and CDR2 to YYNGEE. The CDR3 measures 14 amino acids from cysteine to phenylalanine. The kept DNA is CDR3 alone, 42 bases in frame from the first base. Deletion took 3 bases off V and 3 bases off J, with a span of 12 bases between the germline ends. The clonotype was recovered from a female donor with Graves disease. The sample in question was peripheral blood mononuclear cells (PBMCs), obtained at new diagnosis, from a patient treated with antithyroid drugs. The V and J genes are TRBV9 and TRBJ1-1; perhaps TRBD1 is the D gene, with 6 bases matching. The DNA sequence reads TGTGCCAGCAGCGCGAGCGGGGGCTACACTGAAGCTTTCTTT. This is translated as CASSASGGYTEAFF. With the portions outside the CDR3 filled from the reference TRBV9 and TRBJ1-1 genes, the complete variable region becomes DSGVTQTPKHLITATGQRVTLRCSPRSGDLSVYWYQQSLDQGLQFLIQYYNGEERAKGNILERFSAQQFPDLHSELNLSSLELGDSALYFCASSASGGYTEAFFGQGTRLTVV.